This T cell receptor (beta chain) was documented in a study of cytomegalovirus exposure and HLA in healthy donors. General study findings and limits: Being productive about 87% or about 30% of the time was typical of most TCR beta V segments in an earlier analysis. When the data were analyzed later, several of the most significant clusters appeared to be linked to common viral pathogens. Among TCR beta chains, those listed as cytomegalovirus-associated numbered about 160.

Vbeta (60) and Jbeta (13) primers were used in the PCR. The protocol was immunoSEQ multiplex PCR, while the TCRdb copy is restricted to in-frame clones and leaves out a portion. The table lists 150,000 to 200,000 clones, roughly 85% of them singletons, with 0.69% in the top ten. In the case of this clone: Its antigen remains unknown.

This clonotype was sampled from a woman between 40 and 50 years old in good health and CMV-seronegative. Sequencing input: PBMCs.

The CDR3 loop is CASSIKGLAVYEQYF. The CDR3 DNA reads TGTGCCAGCAGTATAAAGGGACTAGCAGTCTACGAGCAGTACTTC. This chain uses TRBV27 with TRBJ2-7; 9 positions match TRBD2. J lost 3 bases, V lost 5 bases, and 8 bases had no gene match. The CDR3 sequence is 15 residues long. Germline CDR1 MNHEY, CDR2 SMNVEV (reference sequence).